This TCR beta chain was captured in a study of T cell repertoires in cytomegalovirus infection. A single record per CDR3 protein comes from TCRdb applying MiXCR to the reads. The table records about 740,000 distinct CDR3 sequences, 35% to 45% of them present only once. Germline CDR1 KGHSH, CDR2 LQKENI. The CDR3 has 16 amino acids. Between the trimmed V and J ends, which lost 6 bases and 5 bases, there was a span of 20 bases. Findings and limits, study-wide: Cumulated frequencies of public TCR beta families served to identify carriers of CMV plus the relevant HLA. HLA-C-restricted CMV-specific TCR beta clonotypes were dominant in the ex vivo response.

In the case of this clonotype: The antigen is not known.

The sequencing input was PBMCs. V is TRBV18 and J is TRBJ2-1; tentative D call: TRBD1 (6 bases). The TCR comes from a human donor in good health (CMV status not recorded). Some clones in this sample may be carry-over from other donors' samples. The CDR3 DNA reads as TGTGCCAGCTCGATCCCGGTGGGGGCCCGACACAATGAGCAGTTCTTC. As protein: CASSIPVGARHNEQFF. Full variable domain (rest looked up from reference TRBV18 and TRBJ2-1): NAGVMQNPRHLVRRRGQEARLRCSPMKGHSHVYWYRQLPEEGLKFMVYLQKENIIDESGMPKERFSAEFPKEGPSILRIQQVVRGDSAAYFCASSIPVGARHNEQFFGPGTRLTVL.